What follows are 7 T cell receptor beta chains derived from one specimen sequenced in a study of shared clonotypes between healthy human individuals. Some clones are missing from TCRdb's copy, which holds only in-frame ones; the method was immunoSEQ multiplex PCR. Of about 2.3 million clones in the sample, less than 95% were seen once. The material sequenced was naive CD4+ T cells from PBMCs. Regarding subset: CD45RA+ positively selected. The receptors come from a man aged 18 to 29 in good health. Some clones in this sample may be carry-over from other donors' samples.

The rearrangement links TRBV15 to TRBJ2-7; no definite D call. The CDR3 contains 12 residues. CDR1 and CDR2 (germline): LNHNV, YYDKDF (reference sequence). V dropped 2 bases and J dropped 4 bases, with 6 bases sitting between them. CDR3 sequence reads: CATSRNQYEQYF. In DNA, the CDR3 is TGTGCCACCAGCAGAAACCAGTACGAGCAGTACTTC. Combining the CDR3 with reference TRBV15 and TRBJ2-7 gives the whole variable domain DAMVIQNPRYQVTQFGKPVTLSCSQTLNHNVMYWYQQKSSQAPKLLFHYYDKDFNNEADTPDNFQSRRPNTSFCFLDIRSPGLGDTAMYLCATSRNQYEQYFGPGTRLTVT.

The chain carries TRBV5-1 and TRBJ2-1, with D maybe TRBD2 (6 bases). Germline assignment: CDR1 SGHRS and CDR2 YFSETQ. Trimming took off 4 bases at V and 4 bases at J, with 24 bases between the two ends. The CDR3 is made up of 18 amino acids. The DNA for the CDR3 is TGCGCCAGCAGCCCCGCCGGCCTCAGGGAGGTAAGGTACAATGAGCAGTTCTTC. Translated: CASSPAGLREVRYNEQFF.

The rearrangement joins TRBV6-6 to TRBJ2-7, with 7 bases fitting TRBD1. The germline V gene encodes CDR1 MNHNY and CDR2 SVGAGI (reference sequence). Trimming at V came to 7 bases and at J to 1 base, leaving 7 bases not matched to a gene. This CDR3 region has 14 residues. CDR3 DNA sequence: TGTGCCAGCACGGGACAGCAGATTTCCTACGAGCAGTACTTC. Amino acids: CASTGQQISYEQYF.

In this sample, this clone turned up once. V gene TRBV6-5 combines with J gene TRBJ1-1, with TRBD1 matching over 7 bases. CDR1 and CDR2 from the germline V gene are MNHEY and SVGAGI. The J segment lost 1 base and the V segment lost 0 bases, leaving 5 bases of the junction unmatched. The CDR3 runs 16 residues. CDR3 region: CASSYSLRDRNTEAFF. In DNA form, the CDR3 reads TGTGCCAGCAGTTACTCATTGAGGGACAGGAACACTGAAGCTTTCTTT.

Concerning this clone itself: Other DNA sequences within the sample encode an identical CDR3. CDR3 sequence reads: CASSARGGSYEQYF. The CDR3, as DNA: TGTGCCAGCAGCGCCAGGGGAGGCTCCTACGAGCAGTACTTC. The chain combines TRBV9 with TRBJ2-7; the D gene could be TRBD1 or TRBD2 (6 bases each). The CDR3 extends over 14 amino acids. V was cut by 3 bases and J by 0 bases, with 10 bases left in between. Germline loops: CDR1 SGDLS, CDR2 YYNGEE.

CDR3 protein: CASSRRTGGNSNQPQHF. CDR3 bases: TGTGCCAGCTCACGGAGAACAGGGGGGAATAGCAATCAGCCCCAGCATTTT. The rearrangement links TRBV18 to TRBJ1-5, with TRBD1 identical over 8 bases. This CDR3 contains 17 residues. V was clipped by 4 bases and J by 0 bases; unmatched bases: 8. Germline CDR1 KGHSH, CDR2 LQKENI.

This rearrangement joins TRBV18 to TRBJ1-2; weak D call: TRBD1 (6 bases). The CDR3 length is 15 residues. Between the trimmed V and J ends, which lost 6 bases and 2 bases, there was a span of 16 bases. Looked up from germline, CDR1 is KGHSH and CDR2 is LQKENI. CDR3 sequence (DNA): TGTGCCAGCTCTCCCAACAGGGACTTAAACTATGGCTACACCTTC. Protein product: CASSPNRDLNYGYTF.